A selection of T cell receptor beta chains follows, all from one sample in a study of T cells in Graves' hyperthyroidism and ophthalmopathy. TCRdb called the multiplex PCR reads again in MiXCR, with one record for every CDR3 protein. Counted here are around 200,000 distinct CDR3 sequences, around 20% occurring once; the ten biggest clones make up about 41%. Sequencing was performed on blood. The source of these receptors is a man aged 35 to 55 with Graves' hyperthyroidism. The CDR3 runs from the conserved cysteine through the conserved F or W. The order of the fields is CDR3 DNA, CDR3 protein, J gene, V gene, D gene, clone size. A D gene is named only where the DNA matches it firmly. Clone size is shown for a subset of rows, as once, few, many or a class of expanded clone.

cdr3_nt: TGTGCCACCAGTGATCCGTCCGGGACAGACCGCACCGGGGAGCTGTTTTTT
cdr3_aa: CATSDPSGTDRTGELFF
j_call: TRBJ2-2
v_call: TRBV24-1
d_call: TRBD1
clone_size: few

cdr3_nt: TGTGCCAGTAGTATACGGGACACGGACCGTGGCTACACCTTC
cdr3_aa: CASSIRDTDRGYTF
j_call: TRBJ1-2
v_call: TRBV19
d_call: .
clone_size: few

cdr3_nt: TGTGCCAGCAGCTCCACAGGGGGCGAGCAGTACTTC
cdr3_aa: CASSSTGGEQYF
j_call: TRBJ2-7
v_call: TRBV7-9
d_call: TRBD1
clone_size: many

cdr3_nt: TGCAGTGCTCCACAGGGTTCTGGGGCCAACGTCCTGACTTTC
cdr3_aa: CSAPQGSGANVLTF
j_call: TRBJ2-6
v_call: TRBV20-1
d_call: .
clone_size: few

cdr3_nt: TGTGCCAGCAGGCAATCCGGGGGGAACACTGAAGCTTTCTTT
cdr3_aa: CASRQSGGNTEAFF
j_call: TRBJ1-1
v_call: TRBV28
d_call: .
clone_size: .

cdr3_nt: TGTGCCAGCAGTCTCGGGCCAAAGAGCTCCTACGAGCAGTACTTC
cdr3_aa: CASSLGPKSSYEQYF
j_call: TRBJ2-7
v_call: TRBV28
d_call: .
clone_size: many

cdr3_nt: TGTGCCAGCAGAATAGGGGGGGGCGGGAGCTATGGCTACACCTTC
cdr3_aa: CASRIGGGGSYGYTF
j_call: TRBJ1-2
v_call: TRBV7-2
d_call: .
clone_size: many

cdr3_nt: TGTGCCAGCAGCGTACAGGGAGGGGACGAAGCTTTCTTT
cdr3_aa: CASSVQGGDEAFF
j_call: TRBJ1-1
v_call: TRBV7-3
d_call: .
clone_size: many

cdr3_nt: TGTGCCAGCAGTTCCCTCAGGGAGACCCAGTACTTC
cdr3_aa: CASSSLRETQYF
j_call: TRBJ2-5
v_call: TRBV28
d_call: .
clone_size: many

cdr3_nt: TGTGCCAGCAGCTTACAGGGGGACGGGGAGCTGTTTTTT
cdr3_aa: CASSLQGDGELFF
j_call: TRBJ2-2
v_call: TRBV7-2
d_call: TRBD1
clone_size: many

cdr3_nt: TGTGCCAGCAGCCGCGGGACTAGCGGGGGGGAGACCCAGTACTTC
cdr3_aa: CASSRGTSGGETQYF
j_call: TRBJ2-5
v_call: TRBV3-1
d_call: TRBD2
clone_size: many

cdr3_nt: TGTGCCAGCAGCCCAAGAACAGGGAACGATCAGCCCCAGCATTTT
cdr3_aa: CASSPRTGNDQPQHF
j_call: TRBJ1-5
v_call: TRBV7-8
d_call: .
clone_size: many

cdr3_nt: TGTGCCAGCGCAAGAGGACGGAGCGATCAAGAGACCCAGTACTTC
cdr3_aa: CASARGRSDQETQYF
j_call: TRBJ2-5
v_call: TRBV7-8
d_call: .
clone_size: many

cdr3_nt: TGTGCCAGCTCACGGCAGCGGGACGGCGAGCAGTACTTC
cdr3_aa: CASSRQRDGEQYF
j_call: TRBJ2-7
v_call: TRBV18
d_call: TRBD2
clone_size: .

cdr3_nt: TGCGCCAGCAGCTTGACCCAGGGTCCTTTCAATGAGCAGTTCTTC
cdr3_aa: CASSLTQGPFNEQFF
j_call: TRBJ2-1
v_call: TRBV5-1
d_call: .
clone_size: many

cdr3_nt: TGTGCCAGCAGCCGCATAGAAGAGACCCAGTACTTC
cdr3_aa: CASSRIEETQYF
j_call: TRBJ2-5
v_call: TRBV2
d_call: .
clone_size: .

cdr3_nt: TGTGCCAGCACCAACTCTATTAATCAGCCCCAGCATTTT
cdr3_aa: CASTNSINQPQHF
j_call: TRBJ1-5
v_call: TRBV2
d_call: .
clone_size: many

cdr3_nt: TGTGCCAGCAGCTTGGGACAGGGCGATACTGGAAACACCATATATTTT
cdr3_aa: CASSLGQGDTGNTIYF
j_call: TRBJ1-3
v_call: TRBV5-4
d_call: TRBD1
clone_size: few

cdr3_nt: TGTGCCACCGGAGCGGGGGATACGCAGTATTTT
cdr3_aa: CATGAGDTQYF
j_call: TRBJ2-3
v_call: TRBV24-1
d_call: TRBD2
clone_size: many

cdr3_nt: TGTGCCATCAGTGGGACAGTGAACACTGAAGCTTTCTTT
cdr3_aa: CAISGTVNTEAFF
j_call: TRBJ1-1
v_call: TRBV10-3
d_call: .
clone_size: many

cdr3_nt: TGTGCCAGCAGCTTAAGCCCCCCCCTCAGCGGAGGGACCCAGTACTTC
cdr3_aa: CASSLSPPLSGGTQYF
j_call: TRBJ2-5
v_call: TRBV7-6
d_call: .
clone_size: many

cdr3_nt: TGTGCCAGCAGCCCGAGAGCTGGGGGCTATGGCTACACCTTC
cdr3_aa: CASSPRAGGYGYTF
j_call: TRBJ1-2
v_call: TRBV7-9
d_call: .
clone_size: many

cdr3_nt: TGTGCCAGCTCGTCACCAGTTCGCCAGGGGTTCTTCCTATATTTT
cdr3_aa: CASSSPVRQGFFLYF
j_call: TRBJ1-3
v_call: TRBV18
d_call: .
clone_size: .

cdr3_nt: TGTGCCAGCAGCGGCGGGCAGTCGATGGGTGAAAAACTGTTTTTT
cdr3_aa: CASSGGQSMGEKLFF
j_call: TRBJ1-4
v_call: TRBV9
d_call: .
clone_size: few

cdr3_nt: TGCGCCAGCAGTGATAGGGGGGCCGTACGAACCGAGACCCAGTACTTC
cdr3_aa: CASSDRGAVRTETQYF
j_call: TRBJ2-5
v_call: TRBV10-2
d_call: .
clone_size: .

cdr3_nt: TGCGCCAGCAGCATATCACGCAGGCTACAAGAGACCCAGTACTTC
cdr3_aa: CASSISRRLQETQYF
j_call: TRBJ2-5
v_call: TRBV5-1
d_call: .
clone_size: many

cdr3_nt: TGTGCCAGCAGGGGACAGAGTAATGAAAAACTGTTTTTT
cdr3_aa: CASRGQSNEKLFF
j_call: TRBJ1-4
v_call: TRBV25-1
d_call: TRBD1
clone_size: .

cdr3_nt: TGTGCCAGCAGTTACGGAATTCGATACGAGCAGTACTTC
cdr3_aa: CASSYGIRYEQYF
j_call: TRBJ2-7
v_call: TRBV6-5
d_call: .
clone_size: many

cdr3_nt: TGTGCCAGCAGTTACCACAGGGGCTACGAGCAGTACTTC
cdr3_aa: CASSYHRGYEQYF
j_call: TRBJ2-7
v_call: TRBV27
d_call: TRBD1
clone_size: many

cdr3_nt: TGTGCCAGCAGCTTTAACGGCAACACTGAAGCTTTCTTT
cdr3_aa: CASSFNGNTEAFF
j_call: TRBJ1-1
v_call: TRBV12-3/TRBV12-4
d_call: .
clone_size: few

cdr3_nt: TGCGCCAGCAGCGGGACAGGTGTCACCGGGGAGCTGTTTTTT
cdr3_aa: CASSGTGVTGELFF
j_call: TRBJ2-2
v_call: TRBV5-1
d_call: TRBD1
clone_size: few

cdr3_nt: TGTGCCAGCAGCTCGTTACCGGGACAGGGAAACGAGCAGTACTTC
cdr3_aa: CASSSLPGQGNEQYF
j_call: TRBJ2-7
v_call: TRBV5-6
d_call: TRBD1
clone_size: .

cdr3_nt: TGTGCCAGCATCAAAAGCGGGCAGGCAGACGAGCAGTACTTC
cdr3_aa: CASIKSGQADEQYF
j_call: TRBJ2-7
v_call: TRBV12-3/TRBV12-4
d_call: .
clone_size: many

cdr3_nt: TGTGCCAGCAGCTCCTCCGGTTCACCCCTCCACTTT
cdr3_aa: CASSSSGSPLHF
j_call: TRBJ1-6
v_call: TRBV11-2
d_call: .
clone_size: .

cdr3_nt: TGTGCCAGCTCACCGCAGGATTTGGACACTGAAGCTTTCTTT
cdr3_aa: CASSPQDLDTEAFF
j_call: TRBJ1-1
v_call: TRBV18
d_call: .
clone_size: many

cdr3_nt: TGCGCCAGCAGCTTGGTGGGGAGGAGAACACAAGAGACCCAGTACTTC
cdr3_aa: CASSLVGRRTQETQYF
j_call: TRBJ2-5
v_call: TRBV5-1
d_call: .
clone_size: few

cdr3_nt: TGCAGTGCTAGAACGAAGGGCGGGAGTCGTTTCGAGCAGTACTTC
cdr3_aa: CSARTKGGSRFEQYF
j_call: TRBJ2-7
v_call: TRBV20-1
d_call: TRBD2
clone_size: .

cdr3_nt: TGTGCCAGCAGCCAAATTGGGCAGGACGAGCAGTACTTC
cdr3_aa: CASSQIGQDEQYF
j_call: TRBJ2-7
v_call: TRBV14
d_call: .
clone_size: few

cdr3_nt: TGTGCCAGCAGCCCCGGGACTAGGGACACCGGGGAGCTGTTTTTT
cdr3_aa: CASSPGTRDTGELFF
j_call: TRBJ2-2
v_call: TRBV7-9
d_call: TRBD2
clone_size: few

cdr3_nt: TGCAGTGCTAGACGGTCTAGCGGGACCGCTAGCACAGATACGCAGTATTTT
cdr3_aa: CSARRSSGTASTDTQYF
j_call: TRBJ2-3
v_call: TRBV20-1
d_call: TRBD2
clone_size: many

cdr3_nt: TGTGCCAGCTCGGCAGGGGGCGCGGGCTCTGGGGCCAACGTCCTGACTTTC
cdr3_aa: CASSAGGAGSGANVLTF
j_call: TRBJ2-6
v_call: TRBV18
d_call: TRBD1
clone_size: .

cdr3_nt: TGTGCCAGCCGAAACACGGGACAGGAGGCAGATACGCAGTATTTT
cdr3_aa: CASRNTGQEADTQYF
j_call: TRBJ2-3
v_call: TRBV7-2
d_call: TRBD1
clone_size: many

cdr3_nt: TGCGCCAGCAGCTTATTCTCGGGACAGGCAGATACGCAGTATTTT
cdr3_aa: CASSLFSGQADTQYF
j_call: TRBJ2-3
v_call: TRBV5-1
d_call: TRBD1
clone_size: many

cdr3_nt: TGTGCCAGCAGCTTGACGGGTTCAGGATCACCCCTCCACTTT
cdr3_aa: CASSLTGSGSPLHF
j_call: TRBJ1-6
v_call: TRBV11-2
d_call: .
clone_size: many

cdr3_nt: TGTGCCAGCAGCGACTTTGGGACTAGCGGGCTCGATAAGCAGTTCTTC
cdr3_aa: CASSDFGTSGLDKQFF
j_call: TRBJ2-1
v_call: TRBV9
d_call: TRBD2
clone_size: .

cdr3_nt: TGTGCCAGCAGCTTGGCTTCAACAGGGGTAGCGAATGAAAAACTGTTTTTT
cdr3_aa: CASSLASTGVANEKLFF
j_call: TRBJ1-4
v_call: TRBV5-8
d_call: TRBD1
clone_size: few

cdr3_nt: TGTGCCAGTAGTATAGATGGAAACGAGCAGTACTTC
cdr3_aa: CASSIDGNEQYF
j_call: TRBJ2-7
v_call: TRBV19
d_call: .
clone_size: .

cdr3_nt: TGTGCCAGCAGTTCTGCTTGGGGGAATAATGAAAAACTGTTTTTT
cdr3_aa: CASSSAWGNNEKLFF
j_call: TRBJ1-4
v_call: TRBV6-1
d_call: .
clone_size: .

cdr3_nt: TGTGCCAGCAGCTCGACAGGACAGGGCGGGGAGACCCAGTACTTC
cdr3_aa: CASSSTGQGGETQYF
j_call: TRBJ2-5
v_call: TRBV5-5
d_call: TRBD1
clone_size: many

cdr3_nt: TGTGCCAGCAGCGTAGGGGGACAGGTAAAAACTGAAGCTTTCTTT
cdr3_aa: CASSVGGQVKTEAFF
j_call: TRBJ1-1
v_call: TRBV9
d_call: TRBD1
clone_size: many

cdr3_nt: TGCGCCAGCAGTGAGTCCGGGACACCCCGCCAGTACTTC
cdr3_aa: CASSESGTPRQYF
j_call: TRBJ2-5
v_call: TRBV10-1
d_call: .
clone_size: .

cdr3_nt: TGCAGCGTCCCCAGCGACAATACCGCTAACTATGGCTACACCTTC
cdr3_aa: CSVPSDNTANYGYTF
j_call: TRBJ1-2
v_call: TRBV29-1
d_call: .
clone_size: .

cdr3_nt: TGTGCCATCAGTGATTGGGGTTTCCAAGGAGAGCAGTACTTC
cdr3_aa: CAISDWGFQGEQYF
j_call: TRBJ2-7
v_call: TRBV10-3
d_call: .
clone_size: many

cdr3_nt: TGCAGCGTTGAAAGGGAGAACAATGAGCAGTTCTTC
cdr3_aa: CSVERENNEQFF
j_call: TRBJ2-1
v_call: TRBV29-1
d_call: .
clone_size: .

cdr3_nt: TGTGCTAGCAGCTTAGATGGAATGGGTGATACGCAGTATTTT
cdr3_aa: CASSLDGMGDTQYF
j_call: TRBJ2-3
v_call: TRBV7-7
d_call: .
clone_size: .